This T cell receptor (beta chain) was sequenced in a study of blood T cell repertoires in COVID-19 (dated by TCRdb to 2018 to 2020). Study-level background: Samples from collaborators originated in the United States, Italy and Spain and spanned both the acute and convalescent phases of COVID-19. The material from the prospective study consisted of cDNA or gDNA derived from T cells, B-cell-depleted T cells, or PBMCs. Deeply sampled blood TCRbeta repertoires from subjects exposed to, actively infected with, or recovered from COVID-19 were included in the dataset. Where HLA class I and class II types were available, the types were taken from metadata supplied by the sample provider, not from assay-based typing. Nearly every sample came with metadata listing a de-identified subject ID, COVID-19 status, age in years and sex. Samples were obtained from the ongoing ImmuneRACE study (first 160 participants) and from about 1,300 subjects provided by 6 global collaborators. The repertoires were released in a freely available public database meant as a resource for research on the immune response to SARS-CoV-2.

The CDR3, cysteine through phenylalanine, is 17 amino acids long. The sequence is cut down to CDR3 DNA, 51 bases in frame from base 1. At the junction V is shortened by 4 bases and J by 1 base; bases outside the gene matches: 8. The germline V gene provides CDR1 SGHAT and CDR2 FQNNGV. TCRbeta CDR3 regions were amplified from genomic DNA by means of the immunoSEQ Assay, a bias-controlled multiplex PCR. Per the authors' processing: The number of nucleated cells in each sample was estimated by amplification of reference gene primers within the assay. Sequence reads were collapsed and filtered to measure the absolute abundance of every unique TCRbeta CDR3 rearrangement. For each sample, productive Simpson clonality was calculated as the square root of Simpson's diversity index over productive rearrangements. What TCRdb holds here is the immuneACCESS table cut down to in-frame rearrangements. Part of the clones is not present; checked against another copy, under half of the missing clones reflect an unresolved V gene, and the others are unexplained. That table gives V, J and clone size, and the DNA gave D and trimming. The sample profile shows roughly 320,000 clones; around nine tenths of them were found once. The biggest ten clones account for around 1.4% of the sample.

Study-wide conclusions, independent of this receptor: The quantity of clinical and demographic metadata differed by source and by participant and was supplied without curation.

Collaborating institutions collected whole blood in K2EDTA tubes following their own protocols. For TCRbeta analysis, collaborators shipped samples as frozen whole blood, isolated PBMCs, or DNA extracted from either of those sample types. To note about this clone: Its antigen specificity is not known. Per-base quality was not reported, and no clone a single base away is much larger than it.

The chain is assembled from TRBV11-2 and TRBJ2-1; 9 bases in between match TRBD1. This receptor was obtained from a man aged 65 to 79 with acute or convalescent COVID-19. Sample: peripheral blood. The CDR3 reads as follows: CASSSPPGTGSYNEQFF. The nucleotide sequence is TGTGCCAGCAGCTCCCCCCCCGGGACAGGGTCCTACAATGAGCAGTTCTTC.